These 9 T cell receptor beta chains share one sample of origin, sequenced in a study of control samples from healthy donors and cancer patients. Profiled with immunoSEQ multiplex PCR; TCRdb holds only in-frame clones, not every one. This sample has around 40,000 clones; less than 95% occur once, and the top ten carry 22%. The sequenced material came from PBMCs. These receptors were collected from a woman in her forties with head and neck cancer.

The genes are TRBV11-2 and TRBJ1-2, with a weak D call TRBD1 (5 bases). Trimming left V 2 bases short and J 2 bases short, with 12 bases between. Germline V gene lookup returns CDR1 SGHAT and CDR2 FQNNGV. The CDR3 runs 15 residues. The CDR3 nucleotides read TGTGCCAGCAGCTTATTCGTAAACAGGAACTATGGCTACACCTTC. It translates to CASSLFVNRNYGYTF.

CDR3 amino acids: CASSQSGLAAYNEQFF. The CDR3 region has the DNA TGCGCCAGCAGCCAATCGGGACTAGCAGCTTACAATGAGCAGTTCTTC. This sequence joins TRBV4-1 and TRBJ2-1; 9 bases align to TRBD2. Trimming removed 2 bases from V and 4 bases from J; junction bases left unmatched: 6. The CDR3 sequence is 16 residues long. Germline loops: CDR1 MGHRA, CDR2 YSYEKL.

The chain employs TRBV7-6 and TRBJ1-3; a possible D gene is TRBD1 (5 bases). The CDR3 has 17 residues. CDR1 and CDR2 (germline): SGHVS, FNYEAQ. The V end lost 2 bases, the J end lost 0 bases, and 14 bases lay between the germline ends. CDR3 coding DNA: TGTGCCAGCAGCTTATGCGGACAAATGGCCTCTGGAAACACCATATATTTT. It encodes CASSLCGQMASGNTIYF.

This CDR3 is CASSIEASGKLNEQFF. The CDR3, as DNA: TGTGCCAGTAGTATAGAGGCTAGCGGGAAACTCAATGAGCAGTTCTTC. The chain links TRBV19 to TRBJ2-1; 9 bases are a match to TRBD2. The CDR3 extends over 16 amino acids. CDR1 and CDR2 (germline): LNHDA, SQIVND (reference sequence). The trim removed 0 bases at V and 6 bases at J, leaving 6 bases unmatched. The whole variable domain, remainder taken from reference TRBV19 and TRBJ2-1, is DGGITQSPKYLFRKEGQNVTLSCEQNLNHDAMYWYRQDPGQGLRLIYYSQIVNDFQKGDIAEGYSVSREKKESFPLTVTSAQKNPTAFYLCASSIEASGKLNEQFFGPGTRLTVL.

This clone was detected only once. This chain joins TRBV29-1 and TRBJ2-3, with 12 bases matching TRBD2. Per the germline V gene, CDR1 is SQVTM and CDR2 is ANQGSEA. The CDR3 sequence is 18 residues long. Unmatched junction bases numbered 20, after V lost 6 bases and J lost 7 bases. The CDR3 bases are TGCAGCGTCCGGAACAGGGAGAGACTAGCGGGAGTCCCCTATACGCAGTATTTT. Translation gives CSVRNRERLAGVPYTQYF.

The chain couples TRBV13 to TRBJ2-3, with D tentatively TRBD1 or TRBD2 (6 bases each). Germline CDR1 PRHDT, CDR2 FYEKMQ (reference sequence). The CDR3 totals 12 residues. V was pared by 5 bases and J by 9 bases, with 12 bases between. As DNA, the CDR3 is TGTGCCAGCAGCCTGGCCGGGGGCACGCAGTATTTT. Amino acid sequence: CASSLAGGTQYF.

CDR3 amino acids: CASSLSRRGEQYF. CDR3 bases: TGTGCCAGCAGTTTATCGAGAAGGGGGGAGCAGTACTTC. The chain employs TRBV28 and TRBJ2-7; the D gene is possibly TRBD1 (6 bases). V shed 1 base and J shed 7 bases, with 11 bases lying between them. The CDR3 runs 13 residues. The germline V gene encodes CDR1 MDHEN and CDR2 SYDVKM.

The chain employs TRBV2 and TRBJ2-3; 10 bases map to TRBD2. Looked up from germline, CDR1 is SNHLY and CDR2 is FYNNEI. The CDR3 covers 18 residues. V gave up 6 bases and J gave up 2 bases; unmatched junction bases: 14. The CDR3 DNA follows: TGTGCCAGCAGCCGGGGGGGGCTAGCGGGAGCGACCACAGATACGCAGTATTTT. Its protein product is CASSRGGLAGATTDTQYF.

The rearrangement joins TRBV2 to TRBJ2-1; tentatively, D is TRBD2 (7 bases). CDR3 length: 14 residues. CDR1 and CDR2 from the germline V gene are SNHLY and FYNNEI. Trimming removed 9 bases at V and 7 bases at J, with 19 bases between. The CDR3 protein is CARGGQGPSNEQFF. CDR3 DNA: TGTGCCAGGGGGGGGCAGGGGCCTAGTAATGAGCAGTTCTTC.